The T cell receptor (beta chain) under discussion was sequenced for a study of blood T cell repertoires in COVID-19. Study context: Material from acute and convalescent COVID-19 was sourced from the United States, Italy and Spain.

With 6 bases clipped from V and 4 bases from J, the junction kept 5 bases outside the gene matches. The CDR3 runs 13 residues. As processed by the authors: Estimated nucleated cell counts came from reference gene primer amplification. The assay was immunoSEQ multiplex PCR, and TCRdb's table has in-frame clones only and misses some. V and J calls and clone size follow that table, whereas D and trimming were derived from the DNA. The data show 150,000 to 200,000 clones, with 83% seen just once and about 1.6% held by the top ten. Sequencing input: peripheral blood. The chain has TRBV12-3 or TRBV12-4 and TRBJ2-7; 8 positions agree with TRBD2. The origin of this receptor is a human donor in a cohort sampled during active COVID-19. In nucleotides, the CDR3 is TGTGCCAGCAGACCGGGACTAGTATACGAGCAGTACTTC. Its translation: CASRPGLVYEQYF.